This T cell receptor (beta chain) was documented in a study of blood T cells in healthy people across ages. General observations from the study: Donor CMV infection status was unknown, possibly confounding age-related changes in expanded clonotypes. Estimates of total diversity, which came from one million sequenced T cells, were considered to be underestimates.

The V end lost 2 bases, the J end lost 5 bases, and 13 bases lay between the germline ends. The CDR3 spans 15 residues. Per the germline V gene, CDR1 is DFQATT and CDR2 is SNEGSKA (reference sequence). For the second PCR, which ran for about 6 to 11 cycles, a sample-barcoded 5' primer and a J-beta primer mix were used. MiXCR, run by TCRdb on the 5' RACE reads, gives a single entry per CDR3 protein. The data hold around 800,000 distinct CDR3 sequences, with 46% observed a single time. PBMCs numbering at least 6.5 million were isolated per sample. Total RNA amounts of at least 6 micrograms were extracted per sample. Notes on this clonotype: Its antigen is unknown.

The sequence was collected from a man older than 75 in good health. The sequenced material came from blood. The chain links TRBV20-1 to TRBJ1-6; D call uncertain. The CDR3, as DNA: TGCAGTGCTAGACCGGACGGGAGCCATAATTCACCCCTCCACTTT. Its protein is CSARPDGSHNSPLHF.